This T cell receptor (beta chain) originates from a study of blood T cell repertoires in COVID-19. Study-level information: The origin of the acute and convalescent COVID-19 samples was the United States, Italy and Spain. Sample material is recorded as cDNA or gDNA derived from T cells, B-cell-depleted T cells, or PBMCs.

In the authors' methods: Using reference gene primer amplification, nucleated cell counts were estimated. Data came from immunoSEQ multiplex PCR; TCRdb stores just in-frame clones and leaves some out. That table gives V, J and clone size, and the DNA gave D and trimming. The sample holds around 170,000 clones, roughly 90% seen once. Trimming left V 0 bases short and J 5 bases short, with 10 bases between. This CDR3 has 15 amino acids. Looked up from germline, CDR1 is MNHEY and CDR2 is SVGAGI. The chain has TRBV6-5 and TRBJ1-4; D gene unclear. The sample consisted of peripheral blood. The TCR originated in a man aged 55 to 69 with acute or convalescent COVID-19. CDR3 region: CASSYSTRPNEKLFF. In DNA, the CDR3 is TGTGCCAGCAGTTACTCGACGAGGCCGAATGAAAAACTGTTTTTT.